This TCR beta chain was captured by sequencing in a study of graft-versus-host responses after intestinal transplantation. As for the study in general: The transplants performed in recipients were multivisceral, liver-intestinal, or isolated intestinal.

Comment on this clone: The target antigen is unknown.

V was shortened by 2 bases and J by 5 bases, with 16 bases between the two germline ends. From germline, CDR1 is SGHRS and CDR2 YFSETQ. The CDR3 consists of 15 residues. Study observations and caveats: Early HvG declines after transplant were associated with peak circulating GvH clone levels. In recipient marrow, GvH clones were found, and some appeared first in ileum or blood. High graft-versus-host to host-versus-graft clonal ratios were found in allografts of patients who had graft-donor T cell macrochimerism.

Profiling relied on immunoSEQ multiplex PCR, and the TCRdb table lists in-frame clones only, not all of them. The sample carries about 110,000 clones, around 93% recorded once. J is TRBJ1-1 and V is TRBV5-1; TRBD1 might be the D (5 bases). The origin of this receptor is a human donor who received an intestinal transplant. Specimen: unstimulated CD8+ T cells sorted from spleen or lymph node cells, collected before intestinal transplant. The CDR3: CASSLSQPGWTEAFF. The CDR3 nucleotides read TGCGCCAGCAGCTTATCCCAGCCAGGGTGGACTGAAGCTTTCTTT.